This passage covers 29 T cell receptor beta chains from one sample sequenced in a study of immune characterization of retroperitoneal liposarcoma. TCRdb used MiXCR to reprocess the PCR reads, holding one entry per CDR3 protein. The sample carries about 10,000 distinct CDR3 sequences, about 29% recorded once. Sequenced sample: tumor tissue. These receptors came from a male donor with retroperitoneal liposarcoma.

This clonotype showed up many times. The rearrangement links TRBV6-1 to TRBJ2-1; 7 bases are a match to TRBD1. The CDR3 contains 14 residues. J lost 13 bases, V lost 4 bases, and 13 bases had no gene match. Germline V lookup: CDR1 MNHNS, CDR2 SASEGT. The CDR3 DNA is TGTGCCAGCAGTGCGGGACAGATAAAAGAGACCCAGTTCTTC. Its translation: CASSAGQIKETQFF.

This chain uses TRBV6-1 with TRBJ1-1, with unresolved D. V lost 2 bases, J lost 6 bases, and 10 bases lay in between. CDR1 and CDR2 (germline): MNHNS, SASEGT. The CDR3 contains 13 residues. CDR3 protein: CASSETPFSEAFF. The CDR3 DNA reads TGTGCCAGCAGTGAAACACCATTCTCTGAAGCTTTCTTT.

Here the CDR3 reads CASSPQGSYEQYF. CDR3 in DNA: TGTGCCAGCAGTCCCCAGGGGTCCTACGAGCAGTACTTC. V is TRBV6-1 and J is TRBJ2-1; possibly TRBD1 for D (6 bases). The J call is doubtful: the DNA matches TRBJ2-7 better. This CDR3 is 13 amino acids long. Per the germline V gene, CDR1 is MNHNS and CDR2 is SASEGT.

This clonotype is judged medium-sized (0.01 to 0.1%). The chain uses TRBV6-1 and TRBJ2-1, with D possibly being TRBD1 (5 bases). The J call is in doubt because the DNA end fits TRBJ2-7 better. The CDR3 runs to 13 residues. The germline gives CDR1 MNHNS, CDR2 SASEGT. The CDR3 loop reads CASSTLRGAEQYF. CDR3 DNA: TGTGCCAGCAGCACGTTAAGGGGTGCGGAGCAGTACTTC.

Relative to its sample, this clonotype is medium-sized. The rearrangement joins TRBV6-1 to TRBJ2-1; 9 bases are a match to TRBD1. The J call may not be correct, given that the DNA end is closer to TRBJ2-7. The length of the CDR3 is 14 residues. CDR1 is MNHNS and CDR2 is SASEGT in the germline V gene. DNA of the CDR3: TGTGCCAGCAGTAGTCGACAGGGGGGAAGCGGGCAGTACTTC. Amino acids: CASSSRQGGSGQYF.

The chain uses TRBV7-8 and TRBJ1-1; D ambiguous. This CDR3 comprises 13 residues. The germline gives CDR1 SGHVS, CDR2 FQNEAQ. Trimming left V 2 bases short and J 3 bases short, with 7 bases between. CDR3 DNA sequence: TGTGCCAGCAGCTTACCAGGAGACACTGAAGCTTTCTTT. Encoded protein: CASSLPGDTEAFF.

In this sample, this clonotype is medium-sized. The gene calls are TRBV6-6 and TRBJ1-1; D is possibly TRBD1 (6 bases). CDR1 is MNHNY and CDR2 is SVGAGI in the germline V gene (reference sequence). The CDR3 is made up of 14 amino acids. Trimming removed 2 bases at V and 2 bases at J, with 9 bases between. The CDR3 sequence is CASSYGRGNTEAFF. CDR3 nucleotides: TGTGCCAGCAGTTACGGCAGGGGAAACACTGAAGCTTTCTTT.

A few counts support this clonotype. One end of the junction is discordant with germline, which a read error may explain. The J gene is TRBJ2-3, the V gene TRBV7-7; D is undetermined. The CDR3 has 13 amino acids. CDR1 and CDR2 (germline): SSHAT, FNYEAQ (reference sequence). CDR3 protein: CASSTFETSHLYF. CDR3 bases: TGTGCTAGCAGCACCTTCGAGACTTCTCATCTGTATTTT.

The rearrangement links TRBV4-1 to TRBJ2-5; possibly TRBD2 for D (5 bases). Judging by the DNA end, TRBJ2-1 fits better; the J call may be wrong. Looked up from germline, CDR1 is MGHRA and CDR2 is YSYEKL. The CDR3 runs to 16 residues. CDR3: CASSQEAGGSYNEQFF. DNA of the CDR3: TGCGCCAGCAGCCAAGAGGCGGGCGGCTCCTACAATGAGCAGTTCTTC.

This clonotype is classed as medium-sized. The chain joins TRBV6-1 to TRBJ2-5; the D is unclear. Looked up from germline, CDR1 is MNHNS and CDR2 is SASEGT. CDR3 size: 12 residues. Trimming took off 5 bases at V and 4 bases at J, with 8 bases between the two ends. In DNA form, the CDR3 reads TGTGCCAGCAGTCACGATGGAGAGACCCAGTACTTC. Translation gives CASSHDGETQYF.

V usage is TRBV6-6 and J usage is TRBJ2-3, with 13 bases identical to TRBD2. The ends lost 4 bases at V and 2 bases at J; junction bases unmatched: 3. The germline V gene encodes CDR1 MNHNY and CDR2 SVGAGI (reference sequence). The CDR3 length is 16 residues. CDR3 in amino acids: CASSLTSGGATDTQYF. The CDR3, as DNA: TGTGCCAGCAGTTTAACTAGCGGGGGGGCCACAGATACGCAGTATTTT.

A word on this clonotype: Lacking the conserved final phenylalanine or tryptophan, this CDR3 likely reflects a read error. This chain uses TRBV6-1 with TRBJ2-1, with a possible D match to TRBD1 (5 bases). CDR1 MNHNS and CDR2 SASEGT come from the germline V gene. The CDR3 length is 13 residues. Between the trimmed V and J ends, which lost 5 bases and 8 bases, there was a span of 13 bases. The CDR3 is CASSQGIGYEQFP. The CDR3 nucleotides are TGTGCCAGCAGTCAGGGAATCGGATATGAGCAGTTCCCC.

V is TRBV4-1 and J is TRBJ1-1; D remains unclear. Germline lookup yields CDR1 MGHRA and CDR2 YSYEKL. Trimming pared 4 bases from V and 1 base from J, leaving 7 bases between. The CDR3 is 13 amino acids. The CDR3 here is CASSRSENTEAFF. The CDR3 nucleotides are TGCGCCAGCAGCCGGTCAGAGAACACTGAAGCTTTCTTT.

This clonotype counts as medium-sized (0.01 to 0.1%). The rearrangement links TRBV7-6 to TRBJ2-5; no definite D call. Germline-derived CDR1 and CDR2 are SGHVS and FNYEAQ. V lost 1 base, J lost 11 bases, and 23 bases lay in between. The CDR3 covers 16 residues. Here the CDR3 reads CASSLGPTQDGYEQYF. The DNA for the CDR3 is TGTGCCAGCAGCTTAGGCCCCACCCAGGATGGCTATGAGCAGTACTTC.

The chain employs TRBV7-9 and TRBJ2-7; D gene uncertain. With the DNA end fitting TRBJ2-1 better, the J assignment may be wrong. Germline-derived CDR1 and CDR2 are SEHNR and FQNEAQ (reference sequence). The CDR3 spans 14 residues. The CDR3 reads CASSPALGNNEQFF. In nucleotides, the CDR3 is TGTGCCAGCAGCCCCGCTCTAGGGAACAATGAGCAGTTCTTC.

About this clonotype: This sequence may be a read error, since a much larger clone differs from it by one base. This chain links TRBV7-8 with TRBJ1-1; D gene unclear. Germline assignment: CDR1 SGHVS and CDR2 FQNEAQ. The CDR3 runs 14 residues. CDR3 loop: CASSPGPMNTKAFF. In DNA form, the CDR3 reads TGTGCCAGCAGCCCCGGACCCATGAACACTAAAGCTTTCTTT.

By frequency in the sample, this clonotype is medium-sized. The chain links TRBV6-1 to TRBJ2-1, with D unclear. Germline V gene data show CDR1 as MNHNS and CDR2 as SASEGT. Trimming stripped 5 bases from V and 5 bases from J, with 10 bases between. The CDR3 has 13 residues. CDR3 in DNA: TGTGCCAGCAGTTGGGCCGTTAACAATGAGCAGTTCTTC. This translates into CASSWAVNNEQFF.

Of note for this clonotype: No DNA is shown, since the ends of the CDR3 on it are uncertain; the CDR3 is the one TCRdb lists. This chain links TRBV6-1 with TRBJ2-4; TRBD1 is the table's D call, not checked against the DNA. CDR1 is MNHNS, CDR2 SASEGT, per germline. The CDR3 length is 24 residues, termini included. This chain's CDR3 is CASSEGLSLGTQYFGPGSSYEQYF.

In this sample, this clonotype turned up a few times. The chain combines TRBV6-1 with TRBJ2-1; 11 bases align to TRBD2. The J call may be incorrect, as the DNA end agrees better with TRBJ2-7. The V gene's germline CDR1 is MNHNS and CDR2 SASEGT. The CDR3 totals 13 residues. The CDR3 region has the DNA TGTGCCGGCCGACTAGCGGGAAGGAATGAGCAGTACTTC. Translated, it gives CAGRLAGRNEQYF.

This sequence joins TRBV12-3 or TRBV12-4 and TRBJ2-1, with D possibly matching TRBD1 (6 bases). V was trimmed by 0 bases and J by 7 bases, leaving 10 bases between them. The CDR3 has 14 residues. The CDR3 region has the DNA TGTGCCAGCAGTTTAGCGGGGGCCCATAATGAGCAGTTCTTC. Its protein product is CASSLAGAHNEQFF.

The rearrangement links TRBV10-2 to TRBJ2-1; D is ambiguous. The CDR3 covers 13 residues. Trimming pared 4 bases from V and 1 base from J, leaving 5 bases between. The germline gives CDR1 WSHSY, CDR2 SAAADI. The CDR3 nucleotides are TGCGCCAGCAGTGTTGGATCCTACAATGAGCAGTTCTTC. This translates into CASSVGSYNEQFF.

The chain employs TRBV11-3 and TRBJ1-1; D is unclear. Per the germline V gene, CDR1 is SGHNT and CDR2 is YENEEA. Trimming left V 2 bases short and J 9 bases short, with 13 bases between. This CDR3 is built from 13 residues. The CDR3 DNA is TGTGCCAGCAGCTTACGCAGGAAACTACAAGCTTTCTTT. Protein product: CASSLRRKLQAFF.

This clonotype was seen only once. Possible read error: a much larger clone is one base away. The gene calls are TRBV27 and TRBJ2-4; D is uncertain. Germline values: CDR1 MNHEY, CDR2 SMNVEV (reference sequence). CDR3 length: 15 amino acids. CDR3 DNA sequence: TGTGCCAGCACCATGCTGGCCAGGATGGAAAACATTCGGTACTTC. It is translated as CASTMLARMENIRYF.

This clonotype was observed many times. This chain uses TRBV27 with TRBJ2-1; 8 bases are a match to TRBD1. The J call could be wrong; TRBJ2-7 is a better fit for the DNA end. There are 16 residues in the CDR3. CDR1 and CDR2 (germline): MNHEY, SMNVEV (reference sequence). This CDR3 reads CASVITGGISYNEQYF. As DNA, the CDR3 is TGTGCCAGCGTAATAACAGGGGGTATCTCCTACAATGAGCAGTACTTC.

The CDR3 DNA follows: TGTGCCAGCGGGACAGGGGGCTCTCAGCCCCAGCATTTT. Translation: CASGTGGSQPQHF. V is TRBV6-1 and J is TRBJ1-5; 12 nucleotides line up with TRBD1. With 8 bases clipped from V and 6 bases from J, the junction kept 2 bases outside the gene matches. CDR3 size: 13 residues. CDR1 is MNHNS and CDR2 is SASEGT in the germline V gene.

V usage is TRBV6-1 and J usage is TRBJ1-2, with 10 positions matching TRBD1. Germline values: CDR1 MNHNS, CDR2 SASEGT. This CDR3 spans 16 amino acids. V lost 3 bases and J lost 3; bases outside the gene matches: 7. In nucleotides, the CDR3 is TGTGCCAGCAGTGATGAGAGGACAGGGGGGGACTATGGCTACACCTTC. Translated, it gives CASSDERTGGDYGYTF.

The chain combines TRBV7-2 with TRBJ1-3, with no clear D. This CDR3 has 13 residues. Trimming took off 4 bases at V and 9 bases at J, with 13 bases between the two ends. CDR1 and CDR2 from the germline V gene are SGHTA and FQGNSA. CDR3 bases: TGTGCCAGCAGCTCTGGGCCAGGACGCACCATATATTTT. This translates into CASSSGPGRTIYF.

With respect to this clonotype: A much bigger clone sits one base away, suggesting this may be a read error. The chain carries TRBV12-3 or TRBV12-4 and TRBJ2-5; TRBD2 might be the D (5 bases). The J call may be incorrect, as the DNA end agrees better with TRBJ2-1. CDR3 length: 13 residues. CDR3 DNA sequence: TGTGCCAGCAAAGTGGGAGCCCAAGAGACCCAGTTCTTC. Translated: CASKVGAQETQFF.

The CDR3 region has the DNA TGTGCCAGCAGTTCTAACCGGGACAGGGGTTACAATGAGCAGTACTTC. Translating gives CASSSNRDRGYNEQYF. This sequence joins TRBV27 and TRBJ2-5; 10 bases line up with TRBD1. Germline V gene lookup returns CDR1 MNHEY and CDR2 SMNVEV (reference sequence). The CDR3 has 16 residues. The V gene end was trimmed by 4 bases and the J gene end by 11 bases; junction bases not matched to a gene: 16.